The source of this TCR beta chain is a study of blood T cell repertoires in COVID-19. Across the study: PBMCs, B-cell-depleted T cells, or T cells were the source of the cDNA or gDNA that made up the material.

Within 2 weeks of study entry, exposed participants had contacted a PCR-confirmed or clinician-diagnosed COVID-19 case. Sequenced by immunoSEQ multiplex PCR; TCRdb stores in-frame clones only, minus some. The sample has roughly 200,000 clones, around 84% seen once. Sequenced material: PBMCs or T cells enriched from blood (not recorded which). This TCR came from a woman aged 25-40 years who had been exposed to COVID-19.

The CDR3 region is CASSWTVDTEAFF. In nucleotides, the CDR3 is TGTGCCAGTAGTTGGACAGTCGACACTGAAGCTTTCTTT. The chain couples TRBV19 to TRBJ1-1; D is perhaps TRBD1 (6 bases). The germline V gene has CDR1 LNHDA and CDR2 SQIVND (reference sequence). This CDR3 has 13 amino acids. V dropped 5 bases and J dropped 3 bases, with 10 bases sitting between them.